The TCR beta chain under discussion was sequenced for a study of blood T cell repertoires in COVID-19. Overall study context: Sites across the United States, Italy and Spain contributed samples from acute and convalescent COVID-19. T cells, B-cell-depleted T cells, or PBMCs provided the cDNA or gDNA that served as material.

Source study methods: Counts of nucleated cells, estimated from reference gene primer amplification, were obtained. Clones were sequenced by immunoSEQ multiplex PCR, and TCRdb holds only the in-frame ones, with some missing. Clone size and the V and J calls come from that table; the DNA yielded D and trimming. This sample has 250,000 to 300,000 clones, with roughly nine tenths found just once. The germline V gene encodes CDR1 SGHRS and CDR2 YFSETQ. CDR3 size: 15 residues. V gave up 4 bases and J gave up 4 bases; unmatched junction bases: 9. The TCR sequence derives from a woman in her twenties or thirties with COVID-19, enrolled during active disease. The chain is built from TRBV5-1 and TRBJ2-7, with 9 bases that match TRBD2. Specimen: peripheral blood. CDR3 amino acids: CASSEYSGGVYEQYF. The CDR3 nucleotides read TGCGCCAGCAGCGAGTATAGCGGGGGAGTTTACGAGCAGTACTTC.